The entry that follows covers one T cell receptor (beta chain) sequence. The junction departs from the called germline gene at one end, perhaps through a read error. Per the study methods: Amplification of reference gene primers provided the estimated nucleated cell counts. Profiling relied on immunoSEQ multiplex PCR, and the TCRdb table lists in-frame clones only, not all of them. The V and J calls and clone size were taken over from that table, and D and trimming were inferred from the DNA. The sample gives approximately 31,000 clones, 91% of which show up once; under 4% is in the top ten. CDR3 length: 15 residues. Germline assignment: CDR1 LGHNT and CDR2 FRNRAP. This sample was included in a study of blood T cell repertoires in COVID-19. Study at large: T cells, B-cell-depleted T cells, or PBMCs provided the cDNA or gDNA that served as material.

The chain joins TRBV12-5 to TRBJ2-1, with D maybe TRBD1 (6 bases). This clonotype was obtained from a man aged 60 to 69 with acute or convalescent COVID-19. The specimen was peripheral blood. The CDR3 spells CASAEDSARSIEQFF. The CDR3 DNA follows: TGCGCTAGTGCCGAGGACAGCGCCAGGTCAATTGAGCAGTTCTTC.